The next 24 T cell receptor beta chains were all read from a single sample in a study of cytomegalovirus exposure and HLA in healthy donors. Amplification used 60 Vbeta primers and 13 Jbeta primers. Clones were read by immunoSEQ multiplex PCR, and TCRdb kept only the in-frame ones, dropping some. The sample holds about 150,000 clones, approximately 80% seen once. The sample consisted of PBMCs. These receptors all stem from a boy between 2 and 10 years old in good health and CMV-seronegative.

There are a few counts of this clone. The gene calls are TRBV21-1 and TRBJ2-1; the table's D gene call, TRBD2, was not cross checked with the DNA. TRBV21-1 is reported as a pseudogene. This CDR3 is 11 amino acids long. The CDR3 here is CASSNLREQFF. DNA of the CDR3: TGTGCCAGCAGCAATTTGCGTGAGCAGTTCTTC.

The chain recombines TRBV2 with TRBJ2-5; the match to TRBD2 covers 8 bases. V gave up 6 bases and J gave up 3 bases; unmatched junction bases: 6. The CDR3 contains 14 residues. Germline assignment: CDR1 SNHLY and CDR2 FYNNEI. The CDR3 bases are TGTGCCAGCAGCCCCAGCGGGAGCAAAGAGACCCAGTACTTC. Translation gives CASSPSGSKETQYF.

The genes are TRBV9 and TRBJ2-5; possible D gene TRBD1, 7 bases. V dropped 0 bases and J dropped 4 bases, with 16 bases sitting between them. Germline assignment: CDR1 SGDLS and CDR2 YYNGEE. CDR3 length: 16 amino acids. The CDR3 nucleotides are TGTGCCAGCAGCGTAGGTTGGGGCAGGGGGGTAGAGACCCAGTACTTC. This codes for CASSVGWGRGVETQYF.

The chain joins TRBV5-1 to TRBJ2-7; 8 bases align to TRBD2. With 4 bases clipped from V and 6 bases from J, the junction kept 9 bases outside the gene matches. The CDR3 loop spans 14 amino acids. Per the germline V gene, CDR1 is SGHRS and CDR2 is YFSETQ. CDR3 in DNA: TGCGCCAGCAGCGCCGGGACTAGAAGTTCCGAGCAGTACTTC. Translating it yields CASSAGTRSSEQYF.

This rearrangement joins TRBV9 to TRBJ2-3; tentative D call: TRBD1 (6 bases). Trimming removed 3 bases at V and 0 bases at J, with 14 bases between. Germline V gene data show CDR1 as SGDLS and CDR2 as YYNGEE. This CDR3 is built from 16 residues. The CDR3 DNA follows: TGTGCCAGCAGCGCCAGTGGGGGCTCTAGCACAGATACGCAGTATTTT. It specifies CASSASGGSSTDTQYF.

The chain joins TRBV6-1 to TRBJ2-6, with a possible D match to TRBD2 (5 bases). CDR3 length: 13 amino acids. CDR1 is MNHNS, CDR2 SASEGT, per germline. V gave up 2 bases and J gave up 9 bases, with 8 bases separating them. The DNA for the CDR3 is TGTGCCAGCAGTGAAAGGACTTTCAACGTCCTGACTTTC. It translates to CASSERTFNVLTF.

The chain carries TRBV2 and TRBJ2-3; TRBD2 might be the D (5 bases). Germline CDR1 reads SNHLY; CDR2 reads FYNNEI. CDR3 length: 14 residues. Trimming took off 4 bases at V and 1 base at J, with 9 bases between the two ends. This CDR3 reads CASSVKGGTDTQYF. The CDR3 region has the DNA TGTGCCAGCAGTGTAAAGGGAGGCACAGATACGCAGTATTTT. The whole variable domain, filled in from reference TRBV2 and TRBJ2-3, reads EPEVTQTPSHQVTQMGQEVILRCVPISNHLYFYWYRQILGQKVEFLVSFYNNEISEKSEIFDDQFSVERPDGSNFTLKIRSTKLEDSAMYFCASSVKGGTDTQYFGPGTRLTVL.

V usage is TRBV7-2 and J usage is TRBJ1-4; D perhaps matches TRBD1 (6 bases). Germline CDR1 is SGHTA and CDR2 is FQGNSA. The V and J ends lost 5 bases and 2 bases respectively, with 9 bases between them. This CDR3 region has 14 residues. The CDR3: CASSQTGTNEKLFF. The DNA for the CDR3 is TGTGCCAGCAGCCAAACAGGGACTAATGAAAAACTGTTTTTT.

The rearrangement links TRBV19 to TRBJ1-1, with D possibly matching TRBD1 (6 bases). Trimming stripped 8 bases from V and 0 bases from J, with 19 bases between. The germline V gene has CDR1 LNHDA and CDR2 SQIVND (reference sequence). The CDR3 covers 16 residues. CDR3 sequence: CASSNHRDTLNTEAFF. CDR3 DNA: TGTGCCAGTTCCAATCACCGGGACACCTTGAACACTGAAGCTTTCTTT.

Regarding this clone: Other DNA sequences in this sample translate to the same CDR3. The V call is TRBV9, the J call TRBJ2-6; maybe TRBD2 (5 bases). The CDR3 is 17 residues long. Germline-derived CDR1 and CDR2 are SGDLS and YYNGEE. Between the trimmed V and J ends, which lost 4 bases and 1 base, there was a span of 15 bases. CDR3 protein: CASSLRTGTSGANVLTF. The CDR3, as DNA: TGTGCCAGCAGCTTGCGGACGGGAACTTCTGGGGCCAACGTCCTGACTTTC.

The V gene is TRBV11-2, the J gene TRBJ1-1; TRBD1 matches 7 bases. CDR3 size: 17 residues. V shed 1 base, J shed 0 bases, and the junction held 8 bases outside the gene matches. Germline CDR1 and CDR2: SGHAT and FQNNGV. In DNA, the CDR3 is TGTGCCAGCAGCTTAGGGCGCTGGGGGACAGTGAACACTGAAGCTTTCTTT. Translation: CASSLGRWGTVNTEAFF.

The chain has TRBV18 and TRBJ2-1; 9 positions match TRBD1. The length of the CDR3 is 15 residues. J was trimmed by 8 bases and V by 5 bases; bases with no gene match: 10. From germline, CDR1 is KGHSH and CDR2 LQKENI. DNA for the CDR3: TGTGCCAGCTCAAATAGACTTGGACAGGGGTATGAGCAGTTCTTC. This gives the protein CASSNRLGQGYEQFF.

This clone was seen just once. J is TRBJ1-4 and V is TRBV2, with no clear D. CDR1 SNHLY and CDR2 FYNNEI come from the germline V gene. The germline V and J ends were trimmed by 10 bases and 4 bases, with 10 bases remaining between them. This CDR3 contains 12 residues. The CDR3 spells CATGDYNEKLFF. The DNA of the CDR3 is TGTGCCACAGGCGACTATAATGAAAAACTGTTTTTT. The entire variable domain, with the rest obtained from reference TRBV2 and TRBJ1-4, is as follows: EPEVTQTPSHQVTQMGQEVILRCVPISNHLYFYWYRQILGQKVEFLVSFYNNEISEKSEIFDDQFSVERPDGSNFTLKIRSTKLEDSAMYFCATGDYNEKLFFGSGTQLSVL.

The chain links TRBV7-9 to TRBJ1-1; D call uncertain. CDR3 length equals 12 residues. Germline CDR1 SEHNR, CDR2 FQNEAQ (reference sequence). The germline V and J ends were trimmed by 4 bases and 4 bases, with 7 bases remaining between them. The CDR3 here is CASSYTPTEAFF. The DNA for the CDR3 is TGTGCCAGCAGCTACACCCCCACTGAAGCTTTCTTT.

The rearrangement links TRBV19 to TRBJ1-1; D not resolved. Germline V gene lookup returns CDR1 LNHDA and CDR2 SQIVND (reference sequence). V shed 3 bases and J shed 0 bases, with 11 bases lying between them. CDR3 size: 15 residues. The CDR3 here is CASSIGGDMNTEAFF. The CDR3 nucleotides are TGTGCCAGTAGTATTGGAGGCGACATGAACACTGAAGCTTTCTTT.

The V call is TRBV11-1, the J call TRBJ2-2; TRBD2 aligns across 7 bases. The junction had 16 bases not matched to a gene; V was cut back by 5 bases and J by 1 base. Germline CDR1 and CDR2: SGHAT and FQDESV (reference sequence). The CDR3 sequence is 19 residues long. In DNA form, the CDR3 reads TGTGCCAGCAGCCCCTCACCGGGGCGGGAGAAGGGGAACACCGGGGAGCTGTTTTTT. Amino acids: CASSPSPGREKGNTGELFF.

The chain links TRBV5-1 to TRBJ2-7, with TRBD2 matching 9 bases. Trimming at V came to 2 bases and at J to 6 bases, leaving 6 bases not matched to a gene. This CDR3 has 14 amino acids. Germline V gene data show CDR1 as SGHRS and CDR2 as YFSETQ. The CDR3 region has the DNA TGCGCCAGCAGCTTAAATAGCGGGAGTGTCGAGCAGTACTTC. Translated, it gives CASSLNSGSVEQYF.

This clone came up a few times. V gene TRBV15 combines with J gene TRBJ2-3, with 8 bases that match TRBD2. Germline values: CDR1 LNHNV, CDR2 YYDKDF (reference sequence). The junction had 2 bases not matched to a gene; V was cut back by 0 bases and J by 0 bases. The CDR3 consists of 16 residues. CDR3 residues: CATSREPSGSTDTQYF. In DNA form, the CDR3 reads TGTGCCACCAGCAGAGAGCCTAGCGGGAGCACAGATACGCAGTATTTT.

This clone was observed a single time. The chain recombines TRBV30 with TRBJ1-1; 7 positions match TRBD1. This CDR3 contains 14 residues. Per germline, CDR1 GTSNPN and CDR2 SVGIG (reference sequence). V lost 4 bases, J lost 4 bases, and 9 bases stayed unmatched. CDR3 in amino acids: CAWNGPQGFTEAFF. The CDR3 DNA follows: TGTGCCTGGAACGGGCCACAGGGGTTCACTGAAGCTTTCTTT.

The table lists this clone with a few counts. This rearrangement joins TRBV11-2 to TRBJ1-5; a weak D match, TRBD1 (5 bases). The CDR3 is made up of 15 amino acids. Germline V gene sequence: CDR1 SGHAT, CDR2 FQNNGV. Trimming took 2 bases from V and 7 from J, leaving 15 bases between them. Here the CDR3 DNA reads TGTGCCAGCAGCTTAAACGGGGGAGGTTACCAGCCCCAGCATTTT. The encoded protein is CASSLNGGGYQPQHF.

The chain links TRBV5-6 to TRBJ1-3; 10 nucleotides align to TRBD1. After removal of 0 bases from V and 2 bases from J, the junction contained 5 bases not matched to a gene. This CDR3 has 17 amino acids. Germline loops: CDR1 SGHDT, CDR2 YYEEEE. CDR3 sequence (DNA): TGTGCCAGCAGCTTGGCTCCCGGGACAGGGGCTGGAAACACCATATATTTT. Amino acid sequence: CASSLAPGTGAGNTIYF.

V and J are TRBV5-1 and TRBJ2-5; D gene uncertain. V was shortened by 3 bases and J by 2 bases, with 8 bases between the two germline ends. The CDR3 sequence is 13 residues long. CDR1 is SGHRS and CDR2 is YFSETQ in the germline V gene. The CDR3 is CASSSRTQETQYF. CDR3 in DNA: TGCGCCAGCAGCTCCCGAACTCAAGAGACCCAGTACTTC.

This clone has more than one count but fewer than ten. The J gene is TRBJ1-2, the V gene TRBV5-8; TRBD1 matches at 9 bases. CDR1 and CDR2 from the germline V gene are SGHTS and YDEGEE. Trimming took 4 bases from V and 8 from J; bases not matched to a gene: 15. This CDR3 comprises 16 residues. The CDR3 nucleotides read TGTGCCAGCAGCCAGGGAACAGGGGGCGAGACTGAGGGCTACACCTTC. The encoded protein is CASSQGTGGETEGYTF.

This rearrangement joins TRBV11-2 to TRBJ2-7; D perhaps matches TRBD2 (6 bases). The V end lost 4 bases, the J end lost 12 bases, and 16 bases lay between the germline ends. The CDR3 has 12 residues. CDR1 and CDR2 (germline): SGHAT, FQNNGV. The chain's CDR3 is CASSSPAGSPYV. The DNA for the CDR3 is TGTGCCAGCAGCTCCCCCGCGGGGAGTCCGTACGTC.